This TCR beta chain was recorded in a study of CD8 T cells in Susac syndrome. This CDR3 spans 15 amino acids. The V end was cut by 3 bases, the J end by 2 bases, with 14 bases between. Germline V gene data show CDR1 as SGHRS and CDR2 as YFSETQ. Sequencing of TCR beta covered CD8+ and CD4+ T cells obtained from blood. Reverse transcription of about 0.45 to 1 ug RNA used random hexamers. TCRdb reprocessed the immunoSEQ multiplex PCR reads with MiXCR, giving one entry per CDR3 protein. The repertoire holds about 250,000 distinct CDR3 sequences, around 93% seen once, with around 0.072% in the top ten. Sequenced: CD4+ T cells from PBMCs. The source of this sequence is a human donor with multiple sclerosis. The V gene is TRBV5-1, the J gene TRBJ1-1; TRBD1 is a possible D gene (6 bases). This chain's CDR3 is CASSSTRGLNTEAFF. The CDR3 region has the DNA TGCGCCAGCAGCTCTACCAGGGGACTAAACACTGAAGCTTTCTTT.